The present entry profiles one TCR beta chain with its context. In the original processing: Quantification of nucleated cells was approximated via reference gene primer amplification. Using immunoSEQ multiplex PCR, the repertoire was profiled, and TCRdb retains in-frame clones only, with some absent. D and trimming were read from the DNA, whereas the V and J calls and clone size are those reported in that table. Of around 93,000 clones in the sample, about 90% were seen once. This sample was included in a study of blood T cell repertoires in COVID-19. Overall study context: T cells, B-cell-depleted T cells, or PBMCs provided the cDNA or gDNA that served as material.

The CDR3 length is 14 residues. With 2 bases clipped from V and 9 bases from J, the junction kept 4 bases outside the gene matches. The V gene's germline CDR1 is SGHNT and CDR2 YYREEE (reference sequence). The chain carries TRBV5-4 and TRBJ2-1; 11 bases map to TRBD2. The clonotype comes from a man younger than 35 with COVID-19, enrolled during active disease. Sequenced: peripheral blood. The chain's CDR3 is CASSLGLAGGEQFF. Written as DNA, the CDR3 is TGTGCCAGCAGCTTAGGGCTAGCGGGAGGTGAGCAGTTCTTC. The whole variable domain, remainder taken from reference TRBV5-4 and TRBJ2-1, is ETGVTQSPTHLIKTRGQQVTLRCSSQSGHNTVSWYQQALGQGPQFIFQYYREEENGRGNFPPRFSGLQFPNYSSELNVNALELDDSALYLCASSLGLAGGEQFFGPGTRLTVL.